These 28 T cell receptor beta chains came from one sample sequenced in a study of blood T cell repertoires in COVID-19. The method was immunoSEQ multiplex PCR; TCRdb's version includes in-frame clones alone and lacks a portion of them. Among 150,000 or so clones, about four fifths were seen once, and the ten largest hold about 3.4%. Sequenced material: PBMCs or T cells enriched from blood (not recorded which). The receptors here all came from a woman aged 55-69 years who had recovered from COVID-19.

The chain carries TRBV6-5 and TRBJ2-2; D ambiguous. Trimming pared 7 bases from V and 3 bases from J, leaving 9 bases between. Germline V gives CDR1 MNHEY, CDR2 SVGAGI. The CDR3 sequence is 13 residues long. The CDR3 DNA is TGTGCCAGCAATTTTGGGCACACCGGGGAGCTGTTTTTT. As protein: CASNFGHTGELFF.

The chain has TRBV6-4 and TRBJ1-3; no clear D. Germline V gene sequence: CDR1 MRHNA, CDR2 SNTAGT. There are 17 residues in the CDR3. V was pared by 0 bases and J by 0 bases, with 12 bases between. The CDR3 DNA follows: TGTGCCAGCAGTGACTCTTCCCGGGAACGCTCTGGAAACACCATATATTTT. Its translation is CASSDSSRERSGNTIYF.

In its sample, this clone was seen a few times. The chain joins TRBV5-6 to TRBJ1-2; 9 bases match TRBD1. CDR3 length: 14 amino acids. Germline values: CDR1 SGHDT, CDR2 YYEEEE. Trimming cost V 3 bases and J 4 bases; bases outside gene matches: 4. In nucleotides, the CDR3 is TGTGCCAGCAGCTCGACAGGGGGGAGCTATGGCTACACCTTC. Protein: CASSSTGGSYGYTF.

This clone was observed a handful of times. The J gene is TRBJ2-7, the V gene TRBV18; the match to TRBD2 covers 7 bases. The CDR3 has 15 amino acids. The germline gives CDR1 KGHSH, CDR2 LQKENI. The V segment lost 2 bases and the J segment 3 bases; nucleotides outside the gene matches: 7. As DNA, the CDR3 is TGTGCCAGCTCACCAAGTCCCGGGGACTACTACGAGCAGTACTTC. Protein product: CASSPSPGDYYEQYF.

V and J are TRBV5-1 and TRBJ1-1, with D possibly TRBD1 on 5 matching bases. The germline V gene encodes CDR1 SGHRS and CDR2 YFSETQ. The CDR3 consists of 13 residues. V lost 4 bases and J 1 base, leaving 8 bases between the germline ends. Written as DNA, the CDR3 is TGCGCCAGCAGCGCCGGACAGAACACTGAAGCTTTCTTT. This sequence encodes CASSAGQNTEAFF.

The chain is built from TRBV12-5 and TRBJ1-5; no reliable D call. Germline CDR1 reads LGHNT; CDR2 reads FRNRAP. The germline V and J ends were trimmed by 3 bases and 5 bases, with 8 bases remaining between them. The CDR3 has 13 amino acids. This chain's CDR3 is CASGLISDQPQHF. As DNA, the CDR3 is TGTGCTAGTGGTTTAATCTCAGATCAGCCCCAGCATTTT.

The rearrangement links TRBV4-2 to TRBJ2-5; TRBD2 is a possible D gene (6 bases). CDR1 LGHNA and CDR2 YNFKEQ come from the germline V gene. Trimming left V 0 bases short and J 4 bases short, with 18 bases between. CDR3 length equals 17 residues. The CDR3 sequence is CASSQEYPLVGGETQYF. For the CDR3, the DNA is TGTGCCAGCAGCCAAGAGTACCCCCTGGTGGGGGGAGAGACCCAGTACTTC.

The genes are TRBV5-1 and TRBJ1-4; D perhaps matches TRBD1 (5 bases). Deletions cut 1 base from V and 10 bases from J, with 11 bases between. Germline lookup yields CDR1 SGHRS and CDR2 YFSETQ. The CDR3 is 13 residues long. CDR3: CASSLTPGGKLFF. In DNA form, the CDR3 reads TGCGCCAGCAGCTTGACCCCCGGGGGAAAACTGTTTTTT.

This chain uses TRBV19 with TRBJ1-1; D ambiguous. Per germline, CDR1 LNHDA and CDR2 SQIVND (reference sequence). The CDR3 runs to 16 residues. V lost 3 bases, J lost 5 bases, and 19 bases lay in between. CDR3 protein: CASSILTPPGGTEAFF. DNA of the CDR3: TGTGCCAGTAGTATCCTAACTCCACCCGGAGGGACTGAAGCTTTCTTT.

J is TRBJ2-1 and V is TRBV19; D perhaps matches TRBD2 (7 bases). The germline CDR1 and CDR2 sequences are LNHDA and SQIVND (reference sequence). The CDR3 length is 15 residues. Trimming stripped 9 bases from V and 1 base from J, with 16 bases between. The CDR3 loop is CASQSGGPSYNEQFF. The DNA for the CDR3 is TGTGCCAGCCAATCCGGGGGGCCTTCCTACAATGAGCAGTTCTTC. Drawing the rest from reference TRBV19 and TRBJ2-1, the complete variable domain is DGGITQSPKYLFRKEGQNVTLSCEQNLNHDAMYWYRQDPGQGLRLIYYSQIVNDFQKGDIAEGYSVSREKKESFPLTVTSAQKNPTAFYLCASQSGGPSYNEQFFGPGTRLTVL.

The DNA of the CDR3 is TGTGCCAGCAGCTCACCCGAGCATTCCGGGGTGCCCTACAATGAGCAGTTCTTC. Translating gives CASSSPEHSGVPYNEQFF. The rearrangement joins TRBV21-1 to TRBJ2-1; TRBD2, the table's D call, was not compared with the DNA. TRBV21-1 is a listed pseudogene. The CDR3 contains 18 residues.

This sequence joins TRBV4-1 and TRBJ1-6; TRBD1 agrees at 8 bases. The germline V gene encodes CDR1 MGHRA and CDR2 YSYEKL. Unmatched junction bases numbered 13, after V lost 6 bases and J lost 9 bases. CDR3 length equals 16 residues. The CDR3 region is CASRHLRQGSSSPLHF. CDR3 DNA: TGCGCCAGCAGGCACTTGAGACAGGGGTCGAGTTCACCCCTCCACTTT.

This chain joins TRBV9 and TRBJ2-1; 11 bases map to TRBD2. CDR3 length equals 16 residues. Germline V CDR1 and CDR2: SGDLS, YYNGEE. The V gene end was trimmed by 6 bases and the J gene end by 2 bases; junction bases not matched to a gene: 7. CDR3 DNA sequence: TGTGCCAGCACCGATCCGACTAGCGGGACCTACAATGAGCAGTTCTTC. This sequence encodes CASTDPTSGTYNEQFF.

This clone was observed a few times. The genes are TRBV5-1 and TRBJ2-3; D gene unclear. CDR3 length equals 13 residues. V was pared by 1 base and J by 0 bases, with 3 bases between. The germline gives CDR1 SGHRS, CDR2 YFSETQ. This CDR3 reads CASSLSSTDTQYF. In nucleotides, the CDR3 is TGCGCCAGCAGCTTGTCTAGCACAGATACGCAGTATTTT.

The chain links TRBV2 to TRBJ2-1; 15 bases match TRBD2. The CDR3 has 16 amino acids. The V gene end was trimmed by 10 bases and the J gene end by 8 bases; junction bases not matched to a gene: 12. Germline loops: CDR1 SNHLY, CDR2 FYNNEI. The CDR3 coding sequence is TGTGCCACCCTGCGGACTAGCGGGGGGGCGGTCGATGAGCAGTTCTTC. As protein: CATLRTSGGAVDEQFF. The whole variable domain, filled in from reference TRBV2 and TRBJ2-1, reads EPEVTQTPSHQVTQMGQEVILRCVPISNHLYFYWYRQILGQKVEFLVSFYNNEISEKSEIFDDQFSVERPDGSNFTLKIRSTKLEDSAMYFCATLRTSGGAVDEQFFGPGTRLTVL.

The rearrangement joins TRBV7-8 to TRBJ1-4, with D perhaps matching TRBD1 (5 bases). The CDR3 length is 16 residues. Germline CDR1 SGHVS, CDR2 FQNEAQ. V shed 1 base and J shed 8 bases, with 17 bases lying between them. The CDR3 is CASSLDSGVSKEKLFF. CDR3 nucleotides: TGTGCCAGCAGCTTAGATTCGGGGGTTTCCAAGGAAAAACTGTTTTTT.

V and J are TRBV9 and TRBJ2-3, with TRBD2 as a possible D gene (6 bases). The germline V and J ends were trimmed by 0 bases and 0 bases, with 23 bases remaining between them. There are 20 residues in the CDR3. Germline V gene sequence: CDR1 SGDLS, CDR2 YYNGEE. CDR3 DNA: TGTGCCAGCAGCGTAGATCCATACGGCGGGGCGAGTTCTAGCACAGATACGCAGTATTTT. Its protein product is CASSVDPYGGASSSTDTQYF.

This clone was seen a single time. This sequence joins TRBV24-1 and TRBJ1-5; D perhaps matches TRBD1 (5 bases). This CDR3 has 15 amino acids. Trimming cost V 4 bases and J 2 bases, with 11 bases left between them. Germline assignment: CDR1 KGHDR and CDR2 SFDVKD. The CDR3 loop is CATSDRVHGNQPQHF. The DNA of the CDR3 is TGTGCCACCAGTGACAGGGTTCATGGCAATCAGCCCCAGCATTTT.

This clone was found a few times. The chain combines TRBV10-3 with TRBJ1-1; 7 bases are a match to TRBD1. With V trimmed by 5 bases and J by 0 bases, 9 bases remained unmatched. The CDR3 has 16 amino acids. Germline CDR1 and CDR2: ENHRY and SYGVKD. CDR3 sequence reads: CAISFEMGQMNTEAFF. The CDR3 DNA follows: TGTGCCATCAGTTTCGAAATGGGACAGATGAACACTGAAGCTTTCTTT.

The rearrangement joins TRBV10-3 to TRBJ1-4; 12 bases agree with TRBD1. Losses at the gene ends were 7 bases for V and 8 bases for J; bases not matched to a gene: 5. The CDR3 is made up of 14 amino acids. Germline V gene sequence: CDR1 ENHRY, CDR2 SYGVKD. In DNA form, the CDR3 reads TGTGCCATCATGGGACAGGGGGCAAGCGAAAAACTGTTTTTT. This encodes CAIMGQGASEKLFF.

This chain joins TRBV6-5 and TRBJ2-7, with TRBD1 matching over 10 bases. Germline V gene sequence: CDR1 MNHEY, CDR2 SVGAGI. V lost 6 bases, J lost 1 base, and 3 bases stayed unmatched. This CDR3 region has 14 residues. The CDR3 DNA follows: TGTGCCAGCAGCGGACAGGGGGTTTCCTACGAGCAGTACTTC. Translation: CASSGQGVSYEQYF.

The V gene is TRBV10-1, the J gene TRBJ1-1; D unclear. V was cut by 3 bases and J by 1 base, with 9 bases left in between. The CDR3 is 14 amino acids. Germline CDR1 reads WNHNN; CDR2 reads SYGVQD (reference sequence). CDR3 region: CASSDRRGNTEAFF. Here the CDR3 DNA reads TGCGCCAGCAGTGATCGTCGGGGGAACACTGAAGCTTTCTTT.

The chain joins TRBV27 to TRBJ2-3; D might be TRBD2 (6 bases). The CDR3 totals 16 residues. The germline CDR1 and CDR2 sequences are MNHEY and SMNVEV (reference sequence). V was clipped by 0 bases and J by 1 base, with 11 bases between them. The CDR3 protein is CASSLSTGGGTDTQYF. The CDR3 nucleotides read TGTGCCAGCAGTTTATCCACGGGCGGGGGCACAGATACGCAGTATTTT.

This clone rates as medium-sized. This sequence joins TRBV6-5 and TRBJ1-1; 10 nucleotides line up with TRBD1. V dropped 7 bases and J dropped 9; count of bases not matched to a gene: 5. The CDR3 totals 12 residues. Per the germline V gene, CDR1 is MNHEY and CDR2 is SVGAGI. The CDR3 sequence is CASTADRGKAFF. CDR3 nucleotide sequence: TGTGCCAGCACCGCGGACAGGGGGAAAGCTTTCTTT.

The table lists this clone with a count of one. V is TRBV20-1 and J is TRBJ2-3, with a tentative D call TRBD1 (5 bases). The length of the CDR3 is 13 residues. CDR1 and CDR2 (germline): DFQATT, SNEGSKA (reference sequence). Trimming shortened V by 3 bases and J by 5 bases, and 12 bases separated the two germline ends. CDR3 DNA: TGCAGTGCTAGTCCAGGGTTGGGAGATACGCAGTATTTT. This encodes CSASPGLGDTQYF.

The chain joins TRBV6-2 or TRBV6-3 to TRBJ1-1; no clear D. The CDR3 loop spans 13 amino acids. Trimming pared 3 bases from V and 1 base from J, leaving 6 bases between. Germline assignment: CDR1 MNHEY and CDR2 SVGEGT. CDR3 nucleotides: TGTGCCAGCAGTTATCAGGAGAACACTGAAGCTTTCTTT. Its protein is CASSYQENTEAFF.

The chain joins TRBV6-1 to TRBJ2-7; 15 positions agree with TRBD2. The germline CDR1 and CDR2 sequences are MNHNS and SASEGT. The CDR3 has 17 residues. V dropped 1 base and J dropped 5; count of bases not matched to a gene: 6. The CDR3 spells CASSEGTSGGAFHEQYF. CDR3 coding DNA: TGTGCCAGCAGTGAAGGGACTAGCGGGGGGGCCTTTCACGAGCAGTACTTC.

DNA of the CDR3: TGTGCCAGCTCCCCCGGGGAGAGGGGACTTACCTATGGCTACACCTTC. It yields the protein CASSPGERGLTYGYTF. This chain connects TRBV18 to TRBJ1-2, with D possibly being TRBD1 (5 bases). Trimming stripped 6 bases from V and 4 bases from J, with 21 bases between. Per the germline V gene, CDR1 is KGHSH and CDR2 is LQKENI. This CDR3 is built from 16 residues.